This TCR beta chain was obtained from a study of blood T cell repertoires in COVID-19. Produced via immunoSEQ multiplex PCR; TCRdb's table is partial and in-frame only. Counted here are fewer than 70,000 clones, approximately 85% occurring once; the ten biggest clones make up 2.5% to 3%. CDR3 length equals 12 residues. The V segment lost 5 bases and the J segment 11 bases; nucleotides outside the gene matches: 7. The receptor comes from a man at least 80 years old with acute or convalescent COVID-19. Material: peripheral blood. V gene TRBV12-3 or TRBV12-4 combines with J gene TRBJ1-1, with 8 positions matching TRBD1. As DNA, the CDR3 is TGTGCCAGCAGTACGGACAGGGCTCGGGCTTTCTTT. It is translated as CASSTDRARAFF.